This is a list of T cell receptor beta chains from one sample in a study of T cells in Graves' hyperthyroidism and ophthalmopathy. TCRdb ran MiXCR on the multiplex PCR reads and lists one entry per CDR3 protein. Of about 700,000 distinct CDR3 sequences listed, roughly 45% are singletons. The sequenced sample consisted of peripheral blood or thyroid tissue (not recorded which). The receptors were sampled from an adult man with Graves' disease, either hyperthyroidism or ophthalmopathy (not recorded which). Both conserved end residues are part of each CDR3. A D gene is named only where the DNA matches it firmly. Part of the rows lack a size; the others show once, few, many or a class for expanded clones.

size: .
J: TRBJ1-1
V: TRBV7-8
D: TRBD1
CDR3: CASSQGDREAFF
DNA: TGTGCCAGCAGCCAAGGGGACAGGGAAGCTTTCTTT

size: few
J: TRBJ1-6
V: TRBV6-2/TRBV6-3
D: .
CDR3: CASSYSMTETHAGNSPLHF
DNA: TGTGCCAGCAGTTACTCGATGACGGAGACACACGCTGGGAATTCACCCCTCCACTTT

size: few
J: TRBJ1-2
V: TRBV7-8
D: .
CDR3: CASSSSGENYYGYTF
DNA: TGTGCCAGCAGCTCGTCAGGCGAAAACTACTATGGCTACACCTTC

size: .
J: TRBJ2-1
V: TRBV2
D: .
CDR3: CASSVPSSVGANEQFF
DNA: TGTGCCAGCAGTGTGCCCTCTAGCGTCGGGGCCAATGAGCAGTTCTTC

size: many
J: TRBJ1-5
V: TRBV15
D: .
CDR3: CATSRDGAGNQPQHF
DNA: TGTGCCACCAGCAGAGATGGGGCTGGCAATCAGCCCCAGCATTTT

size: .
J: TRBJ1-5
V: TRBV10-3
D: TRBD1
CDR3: CAIRTGEDQPQHF
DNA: TGTGCCATCAGGACAGGGGAAGATCAGCCCCAGCATTTT

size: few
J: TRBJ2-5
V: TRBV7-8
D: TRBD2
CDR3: CASSPLPGTSGTEETQYF
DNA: TGTGCCAGCAGCCCCCTCCCCGGGACTAGCGGAACCGAAGAGACCCAGTACTTC

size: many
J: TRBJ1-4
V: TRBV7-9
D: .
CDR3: CASSSSTNEKLFF
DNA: TGTGCCAGCAGCTCGTCAACTAATGAAAAACTGTTTTTT

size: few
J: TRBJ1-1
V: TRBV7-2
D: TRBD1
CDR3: CASRPDRDPEAFF
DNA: TGTGCCAGCAGACCGGACAGGGACCCTGAAGCTTTCTTT

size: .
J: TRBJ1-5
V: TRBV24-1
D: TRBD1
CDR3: CATGQGLSNQPQHF
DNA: TGTGCCACCGGACAGGGCCTTAGCAATCAGCCCCAGCATTTT

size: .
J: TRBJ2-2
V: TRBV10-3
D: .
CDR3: CAISERAGELFF
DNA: TGTGCCATCAGTGAGAGGGCAGGGGAGCTGTTTTTT

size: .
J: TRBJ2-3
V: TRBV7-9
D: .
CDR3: CASSWPSTSLDHSTDTQYF
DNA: TGTGCCAGCAGCTGGCCCAGCACCTCGCTTGACCATAGCACAGATACGCAGTATTTT

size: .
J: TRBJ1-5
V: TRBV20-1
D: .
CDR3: CRARLDNGNQPQHF
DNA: TGCAGAGCTAGGTTGGACAATGGGAATCAGCCCCAGCATTTT

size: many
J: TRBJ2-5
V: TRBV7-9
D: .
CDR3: CASSFLGLQYF
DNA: TGTGCCAGCAGCTTTTTGGGATTACAGTACTTC

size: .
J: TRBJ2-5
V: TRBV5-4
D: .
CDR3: CASIHSPGVDETQYF
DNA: TGTGCCAGCATCCACTCACCAGGAGTAGACGAGACCCAGTACTTC

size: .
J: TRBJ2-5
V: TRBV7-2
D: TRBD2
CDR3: CASSLAAGLAGGGETQYF
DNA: TGTGCCAGCAGCTTAGCAGCGGGACTAGCGGGAGGAGGAGAGACCCAGTACTTC

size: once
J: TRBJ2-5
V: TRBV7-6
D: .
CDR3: CASSSSPRVSETQYF
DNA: TGTGCCAGCAGCTCATCCCCCCGGGTTTCAGAGACCCAGTACTTC

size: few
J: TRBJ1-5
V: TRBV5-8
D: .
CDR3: CASSLGVALFGDQPQHF
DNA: TGTGCCAGCAGCTTGGGCGTGGCACTCTTCGGGGATCAGCCCCAGCATTTT